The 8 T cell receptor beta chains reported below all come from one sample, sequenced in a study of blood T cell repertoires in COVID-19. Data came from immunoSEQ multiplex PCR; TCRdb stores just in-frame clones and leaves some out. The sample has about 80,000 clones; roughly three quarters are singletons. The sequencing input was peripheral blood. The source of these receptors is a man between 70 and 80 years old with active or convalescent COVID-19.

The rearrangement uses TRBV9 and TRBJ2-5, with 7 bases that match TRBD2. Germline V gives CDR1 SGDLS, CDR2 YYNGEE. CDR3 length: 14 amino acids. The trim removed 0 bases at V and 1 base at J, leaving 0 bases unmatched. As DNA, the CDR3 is TGTGCCAGCAGCGTAGGACTAGCCCAAGAGACCCAGTACTTC. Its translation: CASSVGLAQETQYF. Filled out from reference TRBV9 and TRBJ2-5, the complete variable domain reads DSGVTQTPKHLITATGQRVTLRCSPRSGDLSVYWYQQSLDQGLQFLIQYYNGEERAKGNILERFSAQQFPDLHSELNLSSLELGDSALYFCASSVGLAQETQYFGPGTRLLVL.

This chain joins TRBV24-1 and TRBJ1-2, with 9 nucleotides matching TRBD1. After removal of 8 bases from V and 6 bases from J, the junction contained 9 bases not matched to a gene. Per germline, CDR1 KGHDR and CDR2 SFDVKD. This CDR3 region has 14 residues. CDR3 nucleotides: TGTGCCACCATGGGGGGACAGGGCTCAGATGGCTACACCTTC. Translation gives CATMGGQGSDGYTF.

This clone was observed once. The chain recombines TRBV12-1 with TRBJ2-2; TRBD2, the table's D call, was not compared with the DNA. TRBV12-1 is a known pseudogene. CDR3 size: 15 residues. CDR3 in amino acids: CASSRDSDHTGELFF. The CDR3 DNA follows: TGTGCCAGCTCGAGGGATTCAGATCACACCGGGGAGCTGTTTTTT.

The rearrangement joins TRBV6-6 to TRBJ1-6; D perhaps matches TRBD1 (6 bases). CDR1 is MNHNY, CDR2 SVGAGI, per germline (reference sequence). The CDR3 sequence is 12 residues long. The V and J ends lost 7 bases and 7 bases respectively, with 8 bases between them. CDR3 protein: CASNGQNSPLHF. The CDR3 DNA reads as TGTGCCAGCAATGGACAGAATTCACCCCTCCACTTT.

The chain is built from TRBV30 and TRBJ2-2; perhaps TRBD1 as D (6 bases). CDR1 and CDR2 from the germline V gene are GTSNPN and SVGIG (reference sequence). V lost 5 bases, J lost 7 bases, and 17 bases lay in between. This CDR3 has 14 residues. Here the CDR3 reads CAWGRQAGGGELFF. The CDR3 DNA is TGTGCCTGGGGCCGACAGGCAGGCGGCGGGGAGCTGTTTTTT.

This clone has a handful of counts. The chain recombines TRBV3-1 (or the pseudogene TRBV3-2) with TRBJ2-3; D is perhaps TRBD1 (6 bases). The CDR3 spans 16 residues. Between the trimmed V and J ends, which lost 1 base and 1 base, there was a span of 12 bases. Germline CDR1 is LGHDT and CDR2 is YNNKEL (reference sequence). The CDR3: CASSQAGVGRTDTQYF. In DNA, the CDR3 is TGTGCCAGCAGCCAAGCAGGGGTTGGTCGCACAGATACGCAGTATTTT.

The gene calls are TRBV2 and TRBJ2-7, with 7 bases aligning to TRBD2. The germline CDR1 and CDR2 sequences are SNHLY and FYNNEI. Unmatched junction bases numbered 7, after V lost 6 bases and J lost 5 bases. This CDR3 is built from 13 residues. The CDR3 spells CASSERLAHEQYF. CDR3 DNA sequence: TGTGCCAGCAGCGAGAGACTAGCCCACGAGCAGTACTTC. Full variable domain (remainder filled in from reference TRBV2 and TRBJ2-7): EPEVTQTPSHQVTQMGQEVILRCVPISNHLYFYWYRQILGQKVEFLVSFYNNEISEKSEIFDDQFSVERPDGSNFTLKIRSTKLEDSAMYFCASSERLAHEQYFGPGTRLTVT.

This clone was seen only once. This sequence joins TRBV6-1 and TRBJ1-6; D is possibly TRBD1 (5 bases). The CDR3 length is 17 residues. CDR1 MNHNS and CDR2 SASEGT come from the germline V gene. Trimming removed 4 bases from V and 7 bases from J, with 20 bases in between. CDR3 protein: CASSVEGRTILNSPLHF. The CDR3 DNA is TGTGCCAGCAGTGTGGAGGGGAGAACTATATTGAATTCACCCCTCCACTTT.